This T cell receptor (beta chain) was sequenced in a study of blood T cell repertoires in COVID-19. On the study more broadly: From the United States, Italy and Spain came samples of acute and convalescent COVID-19. T cells, B-cell-depleted T cells, or PBMCs supplied cDNA or gDNA.

Original processing methods: Amplification of reference gene primers was used by the study to estimate nucleated cell counts. Generated by immunoSEQ multiplex PCR, the TCRdb table keeps only in-frame clones and is missing some. D and trimming were read from the DNA, whereas the V and J calls and clone size are those reported in that table. The sample has 140,000 to 150,000 clones; approximately 85% are singletons. Recruited during active infection, patients (from Seattle) were subsequently followed longitudinally. The trim removed 3 bases at V and 4 bases at J, leaving 5 bases unmatched. CDR1 and CDR2 (germline): SNHLY, FYNNEI. The CDR3 covers 15 residues.

This chain joins TRBV2 and TRBJ1-1, with TRBD1 matching 10 bases. This clonotype was obtained from an older woman with COVID-19, enrolled during active disease. Specimen: peripheral blood. The CDR3 DNA reads as TGTGCCAGCAGTGACCAAGGGACAGGGGTCACTGAAGCTTTCTTT. This translates into CASSDQGTGVTEAFF.